These 17 T cell receptor beta chains were all obtained from the same sample, sequenced in a study of T-cell reconstitution after alpha-beta-depleted transplantation in children (dated by TCRdb to 2016 to 2018). In the paper's terms, the treatment or condition label means: allogeneic hematopoietic cell transplantation with graft depleted of TCRalphabeta T cells and CD19 B cells. Library generation was performed with PCR. Sequencing instrument: Illumina HiSeq 2500. To normalize quantification of the TCRbeta repertoire, the TCR libraries were built with molecular barcoding that relied on unique molecular identifiers. TCRdb reprocessed the public reads (quality trimming at Q25 with fastp, clone calling with MiXCR) and kept in-frame beta chains. Each entry merges the rows of one CDR3 protein and shows their most common DNA and genes. The sample table holds approximately 630,000 distinct CDR3 sequences, of which around 12% were seen once. In total, the top ten clones hold 0.79% of the sample.

The starting material was PBMCs, obtained before TCRalphabeta/CD19-depleted stem cell transplant. These receptors came from a girl aged 2 to 9 with congenital amegakaryocytic thrombocytopenia, due to receive a stem cell transplant.

The DNA of the CDR3 is TGTGCCAGCCGCCCGCCCTCGGGCGCCTCGAACACCGGGGAGCTGTTTTTT. This translates into CASRPPSGASNTGELFF. The chain couples TRBV12-3 or TRBV12-4 to TRBJ2-2; no reliable D call. Trimming removed 8 bases at V and 0 bases at J, with 19 bases between. The CDR3 is 17 amino acids.

V usage is TRBV20-1 and J usage is TRBJ2-3, with 8 nucleotides matching TRBD2. This CDR3 region has 17 residues. The germline gives CDR1 DFQATT, CDR2 SNEGSKA (reference sequence). The V gene end was trimmed by 4 bases and the J gene end by 6 bases; junction bases not matched to a gene: 18. CDR3 sequence: CSAIIGLARVTGDTQYF. Here the CDR3 DNA reads TGCAGTGCTATTATCGGACTAGCCCGAGTCACGGGCGATACGCAGTATTTT.

This clonotype was counted between two and nine times. V and J are TRBV20-1 and TRBJ2-4; D gene ambiguous. The germline V and J ends were trimmed by 3 bases and 3 bases, with 9 bases remaining between them. The CDR3 covers 13 residues. From germline, CDR1 is DFQATT and CDR2 SNEGSKA (reference sequence). The CDR3 is CSASRFGKNIQYF. CDR3 DNA sequence: TGCAGTGCTAGTCGCTTTGGCAAAAACATTCAGTACTTC.

This chain joins TRBV20-1 and TRBJ2-3; perhaps D is TRBD1 or TRBD2 (5 bases each). The length of the CDR3 is 12 residues. Trimming took 5 bases from V and 5 from J, leaving 11 bases between them. Looked up from germline, CDR1 is DFQATT and CDR2 is SNEGSKA (reference sequence). CDR3 nucleotides: TGCAGTGCTCGCGAGGGGCGAGATACGCAGTATTTT. This gives the protein CSAREGRDTQYF.

Ten or more counts support this clonotype. The chain is built from TRBV9 and TRBJ2-1; D is perhaps TRBD2 (6 bases). The V and J ends lost 4 bases and 5 bases respectively, with 25 bases between them. The CDR3 has 18 amino acids. From germline, CDR1 is SGDLS and CDR2 YYNGEE. CDR3 nucleotide sequence: TGTGCCAGCAGCCCAGGTCGGGCGGGGCGGGCCCTTGACAATGAGCAGTTCTTC. Encoded protein: CASSPGRAGRALDNEQFF. Based on the CDR3 plus reference TRBV9 and TRBJ2-1, the full variable domain is DSGVTQTPKHLITATGQRVTLRCSPRSGDLSVYWYQQSLDQGLQFLIQYYNGEERAKGNILERFSAQQFPDLHSELNLSSLELGDSALYFCASSPGRAGRALDNEQFFGPGTRLTVL.

In its sample, this clonotype was seen many times. This chain connects TRBV20-1 to TRBJ1-5; possible D gene TRBD1, 5 bases. Trimming removed 4 bases at V and 3 bases at J, with 13 bases between. CDR1 and CDR2 (germline): DFQATT, SNEGSKA (reference sequence). The CDR3 sequence is 14 residues long. CDR3 region: CSANRDGDNQPQHF. The DNA of the CDR3 is TGCAGTGCTAACCGGGACGGGGACAATCAGCCCCAGCATTTT.

The V gene is TRBV6-1, the J gene TRBJ1-6; D remains ambiguous. CDR1 and CDR2 from the germline V gene are MNHNS and SASEGT. The CDR3 has 13 amino acids. Trimming pared 5 bases from V and 13 bases from J, leaving 15 bases between. The CDR3 DNA follows: TGTGCCAGCAGTCCGCGAGGAGGTTCGCCCCTCCACTTT. Residues: CASSPRGGSPLHF.

With respect to this clonotype: A much larger clone lies a single base off, so this may be a read error. J is TRBJ1-2 and V is TRBV12-3 or TRBV12-4; D is undetermined. The CDR3 runs 16 residues. CDR3 DNA sequence: TGTGCCAGCAGTTTAGGGCCCCTGGCGGTGGACTATGACTACACCTTC. This encodes CASSLGPLAVDYDYTF.

The rearrangement joins TRBV5-1 to TRBJ2-1, with D possibly being TRBD2 (6 bases). The V gene lost 4 bases and the J gene lost 1 base, with 18 bases spanning the gap. The length of the CDR3 is 17 residues. Germline CDR1 and CDR2: SGHRS and YFSETQ. The CDR3 here is CASSPDSTGLSYNEQFF. CDR3 nucleotide sequence: TGCGCCAGCAGCCCGGATTCGACGGGACTTTCCTACAATGAGCAGTTCTTC.

J is TRBJ2-6 and V is TRBV5-6; D not certain. The CDR3 runs to 13 residues. Germline V gives CDR1 SGHDT, CDR2 YYEEEE. Deletions cut 6 bases from V and 4 bases from J, with 8 bases between. CDR3 sequence: CASISMGANVLTF. In DNA form, the CDR3 reads TGTGCCAGCATATCTATGGGGGCCAACGTCCTGACTTTC.

Turning to this clonotype: A much larger clone lies a single base off, so this may be a read error. V is TRBV6-4 and J is TRBJ2-1; D is possibly TRBD2 (6 bases). Per germline, CDR1 MRHNA and CDR2 SNTAGT. This CDR3 has 13 residues. V shed 3 bases and J shed 12 bases, with 15 bases lying between them. Written as DNA, the CDR3 is TGTGCCAGCAGTGATAAGCGGGTAACGGTGCAGTTCTTC. Its protein product is CASSDKRVTVQFF.

This clonotype was detected many times. The chain recombines TRBV12-3 or TRBV12-4 with TRBJ2-5, with D perhaps TRBD2 (6 bases). CDR3 length: 15 amino acids. The V gene lost 7 bases and the J gene lost 7 bases, with 22 bases spanning the gap. Here the CDR3 reads CASTGAGTHGATQYF. The CDR3 DNA sequence: TGTGCCAGCACAGGAGCCGGGACTCACGGAGCGACCCAGTACTTC.

The CDR3 reads CASSERGELFF. The CDR3 DNA is TGTGCCAGCAGTGAAAGGGGGGAGCTGTTTTTT. The chain couples TRBV6-1 to TRBJ2-2; D not resolved. Germline V lookup: CDR1 MNHNS, CDR2 SASEGT. This CDR3 contains 11 residues. Trimming removed 2 bases from V and 8 bases from J, with 3 bases in between.

Worth noting for this clonotype: At one boundary the junction diverges from the germline segment, which might be a read error. This chain connects TRBV7-9 to TRBJ1-1, with unresolved D. This CDR3 comprises 8 residues. From germline, CDR1 is SEHNR and CDR2 FQNEAQ (reference sequence). CDR3 sequence: CASSPGLF. The CDR3 DNA reads as TGTGCCAGCAGCCCCGGTCTCTTT.

The rearrangement uses TRBV11-2 and TRBJ2-7; D remains ambiguous. V was shortened by 5 bases and J by 6 bases, with 20 bases between the two germline ends. Germline values: CDR1 SGHAT, CDR2 FQNNGV. The CDR3 has 15 amino acids. In DNA form, the CDR3 reads TGTGCCAGCAGCCGCGCTTTGGGCGGAGAACTCGAGCAGTACTTC. Translation: CASSRALGGELEQYF.

There are a few counts of this clonotype. The chain couples TRBV10-3 to TRBJ2-7; D ambiguous. Germline lookup yields CDR1 ENHRY and CDR2 SYGVKD. Trimming took 4 bases from V and 5 from J, leaving 6 bases between them. The CDR3 loop spans 11 amino acids. CDR3 amino acids: CAISGNHEQYF. The CDR3 DNA reads TGTGCCATCAGTGGGAACCACGAGCAGTACTTC.

The table lists this clonotype with a few counts. The chain uses TRBV20-1 and TRBJ2-1; D might be TRBD2 (5 bases). Trimming took off 0 bases at V and 9 bases at J, with 18 bases between the two ends. This CDR3 contains 15 residues. Germline CDR1 is DFQATT and CDR2 is SNEGSKA (reference sequence). The CDR3 DNA reads as TGCAGTGCTAGAGATCGGCGGGCCGGGTTAAGTGAGCAGTTCTTC. This codes for CSARDRRAGLSEQFF.